The 32 T cell receptor beta chains reported below all come from one sample, sequenced in a study of cytomegalovirus exposure and HLA in healthy donors. The PCR ran on 60 Vbeta and 13 Jbeta primers. Measured with immunoSEQ multiplex PCR; TCRdb has only the in-frame clones, and not every one. The sample consists of roughly 130,000 clones, approximately 80% of them appearing once. Material: PBMCs. These receptors were taken from a man aged 18-30 years in good health and CMV-seronegative.

This clone was recorded once. This CDR3 reads CASSSTGTGRETQYF. CDR3 DNA sequence: TGTGCCAGCAGCTCTACCGGGACAGGGCGAGAGACCCAGTACTTC. The rearrangement uses TRBV27 and TRBJ2-5; TRBD1 aligns across 9 bases. V lost 6 bases and J lost 4; bases outside the gene matches: 9. The germline V gene encodes CDR1 MNHEY and CDR2 SMNVEV (reference sequence). There are 15 residues in the CDR3.

The V call is TRBV6-6, the J call TRBJ1-1; D is perhaps TRBD1 (5 bases). CDR1 and CDR2 (germline): MNHNY, SVGAGI (reference sequence). The V gene lost 7 bases and the J gene lost 4 bases, with 7 bases spanning the gap. The CDR3 runs 11 residues. This CDR3 reads CASNGGTEAFF. In DNA form, the CDR3 reads TGTGCCAGCAACGGGGGCACTGAAGCTTTCTTT.

In this sample, this clone turned up a few times. This sequence joins TRBV7-9 and TRBJ1-5; D possibly corresponds to TRBD1 (6 bases). The CDR3 consists of 16 residues. CDR1 is SEHNR and CDR2 is FQNEAQ in the germline V gene (reference sequence). The V gene lost 4 bases and the J gene lost 0 bases, with 13 bases spanning the gap. This CDR3 is CASSSDRLGSNQPQHF. For the CDR3, the DNA is TGTGCCAGCAGCTCCGACAGGCTGGGTAGCAATCAGCCCCAGCATTTT.

For this clone: Other DNA sequences in the same sample also yield this CDR3. The CDR3 loop reads CASSVGVAGTFGTQYF. Written as DNA, the CDR3 is TGTGCCAGCAGCGTAGGCGTAGCTGGAACTTTCGGGACCCAGTACTTC. This chain links TRBV9 with TRBJ2-5; D is ambiguous. Germline lookup yields CDR1 SGDLS and CDR2 YYNGEE. This CDR3 is built from 16 residues. V gave up 0 bases and J gave up 7 bases, with 19 bases separating them.

The J gene is TRBJ1-2, the V gene TRBV28; 11 nucleotides agree with TRBD1. The V segment lost 4 bases and the J segment 7 bases; nucleotides outside the gene matches: 2. Germline-derived CDR1 and CDR2 are MDHEN and SYDVKM. This CDR3 comprises 13 residues. CDR3 sequence: CASSYGTGGGYTF. The CDR3 nucleotides are TGTGCCAGCAGTTATGGGACAGGGGGTGGCTACACCTTC.

The table lists this clone with a few counts. CDR3 amino acids: CASSPGDPTNEKLFF. CDR3 in DNA: TGTGCCAGCAGCCCCGGAGACCCAACTAATGAAAAACTGTTTTTT. The rearrangement links TRBV7-9 to TRBJ1-4; D gene uncertain. In germline, CDR1 is SEHNR, CDR2 FQNEAQ (reference sequence). Trimming shortened V by 5 bases and J by 0 bases, and 10 bases separated the two germline ends. The CDR3 runs 15 residues.

The rearrangement joins TRBV11-2 to TRBJ1-2, with D maybe TRBD1 (5 bases). Trimming stripped 5 bases from V and 3 bases from J, with 22 bases between. The CDR3 has 17 amino acids. Germline CDR1 SGHAT, CDR2 FQNNGV. CDR3 sequence: CASSRRDSNLGYYGYTF. Here the CDR3 DNA reads TGTGCCAGCAGCCGACGGGACTCCAATTTAGGGTACTATGGCTACACCTTC. The full variable domain, with the rest looked up from reference TRBV11-2 and TRBJ1-2, is EAGVAQSPRYKIIEKRQSVAFWCNPISGHATLYWYQQILGQGPKLLIQFQNNGVVDDSQLPKDRFSAERLKGVDSTLKIQPAKLEDSAVYLCASSRRDSNLGYYGYTFGSGTRLTVV.

The chain is built from TRBV2 and TRBJ2-6; D remains unclear. The ends were cut back, 4 bases at V and 2 bases at J, with 9 bases in the middle. The CDR3 is 15 residues long. CDR1 and CDR2 (germline): SNHLY, FYNNEI. The CDR3 protein is CASSVRLTGANVLTF. CDR3 coding DNA: TGTGCCAGCAGTGTGCGTCTGACTGGGGCCAACGTCCTGACTTTC. Combining the CDR3 with reference TRBV2 and TRBJ2-6 gives the whole variable domain EPEVTQTPSHQVTQMGQEVILRCVPISNHLYFYWYRQILGQKVEFLVSFYNNEISEKSEIFDDQFSVERPDGSNFTLKIRSTKLEDSAMYFCASSVRLTGANVLTFGAGSRLTVL.

This sequence joins TRBV15 and TRBJ2-3; possible D gene TRBD2, 5 bases. Between the trimmed V and J ends, which lost 2 bases and 0 bases, there was a span of 12 bases. The CDR3 has 16 amino acids. Germline V lookup: CDR1 LNHNV, CDR2 YYDKDF (reference sequence). The CDR3 loop is CATSRNSALSTDTQYF. The CDR3 DNA is TGTGCCACCAGCAGAAATAGCGCCCTCAGCACAGATACGCAGTATTTT.

The chain joins TRBV5-1 to TRBJ2-3, with D tentatively TRBD2 (6 bases). Trimming left V 3 bases short and J 2 bases short, with 10 bases between. Germline V gene data show CDR1 as SGHRS and CDR2 as YFSETQ. This CDR3 comprises 14 residues. CDR3 sequence (DNA): TGCGCCAGCAGCTCCGGGGACTCCACAGATACGCAGTATTTT. Its translation is CASSSGDSTDTQYF.

This clone occurred a few times. The chain links TRBV11-2 to TRBJ2-7; no clear D. CDR3 length: 12 amino acids. V shed 1 base and J shed 7 bases, with 8 bases lying between them. Germline V gene sequence: CDR1 SGHAT, CDR2 FQNNGV. The CDR3 nucleotides are TGTGCCAGCAGCTTAGGTACGCGGGAGCAGTACTTC. Its translation: CASSLGTREQYF.

The chain combines TRBV19 with TRBJ1-2; possible D gene TRBD1, 5 bases. Germline CDR1 LNHDA, CDR2 SQIVND (reference sequence). Deletions cut 4 bases from V and 7 bases from J, with 13 bases between. The CDR3 totals 13 residues. The CDR3 DNA sequence: TGTGCCAGTAGTACCCAGGGCCTCCGTGGCTACACCTTC. It translates to CASSTQGLRGYTF.

DNA for the CDR3: TGTGCCAGCAGCTTAGAGGGAGAAGTCCGGGATACGCAGTATTTT. As protein: CASSLEGEVRDTQYF. The J gene is TRBJ2-3, the V gene TRBV7-9; a weak D match, TRBD2 (5 bases). In germline, CDR1 is SEHNR, CDR2 FQNEAQ (reference sequence). The CDR3 runs to 15 residues. The ends were cut back, 1 base at V and 6 bases at J, with 14 bases in the middle.

V is TRBV7-3 and J is TRBJ2-7; 9 nucleotides agree with TRBD2. Germline V CDR1 and CDR2: SGHTA, FQGTGA. With V trimmed by 2 bases and J by 4 bases, 9 bases remained unmatched. The CDR3 sequence is 16 residues long. CDR3 in DNA: TGTGCCAGCAGCTTAGGGCTAGCGGGACTTGGGTACGAGCAGTACTTC. Amino acids: CASSLGLAGLGYEQYF.

The J gene is TRBJ2-3, the V gene TRBV7-3; 7 bases fit TRBD2. This CDR3 has 15 amino acids. V was pared by 1 base and J by 4 bases, with 5 bases of the junction left unmatched. Germline V gene sequence: CDR1 SGHTA, CDR2 FQGTGA. This CDR3 is CASSLRATSADTQYF. In DNA form, the CDR3 reads TGTGCCAGCAGCTTAAGGGCCACTAGCGCAGATACGCAGTATTTT.

The rearrangement joins TRBV10-3 to TRBJ1-1, with no clear D. The CDR3 length is 13 residues. Germline assignment: CDR1 ENHRY and CDR2 SYGVKD. V was pared by 3 bases and J by 3 bases, with 8 bases between. The DNA for the CDR3 is TGTGCCATCAGTGATCAGCGCTACACTGAAGCTTTCTTT. Its translation is CAISDQRYTEAFF.

The chain has TRBV14 and TRBJ2-3; TRBD1 is a possible D gene (6 bases). This CDR3 has 16 amino acids. Per the germline V gene, CDR1 is SGHDN and CDR2 is FVKESK. The V gene lost 3 bases and the J gene lost 4 bases, with 17 bases spanning the gap. The chain's CDR3 is CASSQNTGSLADTQYF. Here the CDR3 DNA reads TGTGCCAGCAGCCAGAATACAGGGAGTTTGGCAGATACGCAGTATTTT.

CDR3 nucleotides: TGTGCCAGTAGTATTATGGACAGGGACACTGAAGCTTTCTTT. This codes for CASSIMDRDTEAFF. The chain is built from TRBV19 and TRBJ1-1; TRBD1 aligns across 8 bases. Germline values: CDR1 LNHDA, CDR2 SQIVND (reference sequence). The CDR3 loop spans 14 amino acids. V was clipped by 3 bases and J by 3 bases; unmatched bases: 3.

In DNA form, the CDR3 reads TGTGCCAGCAGTGAAGGGGGACTAGCCTCCTACGAGCAGTACGTC. Amino acid sequence: CASSEGGLASYEQYV. The gene calls are TRBV6-1 and TRBJ2-7; 9 nucleotides match TRBD2. Losses at the gene ends were 1 base for V and 0 bases for J; bases not matched to a gene: 1. The CDR3 loop spans 15 amino acids. CDR1 MNHNS and CDR2 SASEGT come from the germline V gene.

The gene calls are TRBV30 and TRBJ1-5; no firm D call. V was clipped by 4 bases and J by 4 bases, with 17 bases between them. This CDR3 contains 15 residues. Germline V gene sequence: CDR1 GTSNPN, CDR2 SVGIG (reference sequence). CDR3 amino acids: CAWTPPGVSNQPQHF. In nucleotides, the CDR3 is TGTGCCTGGACTCCCCCCGGGGTGTCGAATCAGCCCCAGCATTTT.

This chain joins TRBV7-9 and TRBJ2-5; TRBD1 might be the D (6 bases). CDR3 length: 15 amino acids. Germline CDR1 and CDR2: SEHNR and FQNEAQ (reference sequence). V lost 1 base, J lost 4 bases, and 13 bases lay in between. DNA of the CDR3: TGTGCCAGCAGCTTAGTGGGCGGCAGGGGAGAGACCCAGTACTTC. It yields the protein CASSLVGGRGETQYF.

The chain uses TRBV27 and TRBJ2-7; possible D gene TRBD2, 5 bases. The germline gives CDR1 MNHEY, CDR2 SMNVEV (reference sequence). Deletions cut 5 bases from V and 2 bases from J, with 16 bases between. This CDR3 is built from 15 residues. For the CDR3, the DNA is TGTGCCAGCAGTCCCACGAGGACGGGGACCTACGAGCAGTACTTC. Protein sequence: CASSPTRTGTYEQYF.

This clone was observed a single time. The V and J genes are TRBV27 and TRBJ1-5; TRBD1 aligns across 8 bases. CDR3 length: 13 amino acids. Germline lookup yields CDR1 MNHEY and CDR2 SMNVEV (reference sequence). V gave up 8 bases and J gave up 6 bases; unmatched junction bases: 6. CDR3 sequence (DNA): TGTGCCAGCCGGGAGACAGGGGTTCAGCCCCAGCATTTT. As protein: CASRETGVQPQHF.

The chain couples TRBV7-9 to TRBJ2-7, with 9 nucleotides matching TRBD1. The CDR3 is made up of 18 amino acids. V lost 0 bases, J lost 1 base, and 10 bases stayed unmatched. Germline V gene sequence: CDR1 SEHNR, CDR2 FQNEAQ (reference sequence). DNA for the CDR3: TGTGCCAGCAGCTTAGCGGGAAAGCGGACAGGGGATTCCTACGAGCAGTACTTC. It yields the protein CASSLAGKRTGDSYEQYF.

The V gene is TRBV9, the J gene TRBJ1-2; TRBD1 aligns across 7 bases. Trimming removed 6 bases from V and 5 bases from J; junction bases left unmatched: 7. The germline V gene encodes CDR1 SGDLS and CDR2 YYNGEE. This CDR3 has 13 residues. The CDR3 here is CASNSGQKYGYTF. DNA for the CDR3: TGTGCCAGCAACTCGGGACAGAAATATGGCTACACCTTC.

The chain couples TRBV7-9 to TRBJ1-4; no definite D call. In germline, CDR1 is SEHNR, CDR2 FQNEAQ (reference sequence). Between the trimmed V and J ends, which lost 6 bases and 8 bases, there was a span of 16 bases. This CDR3 comprises 14 residues. Here the CDR3 reads CASRKDARGEKLFF. The CDR3 DNA reads TGTGCCAGCAGAAAGGACGCGCGAGGGGAAAAACTGTTTTTT.

Only one count was recorded for this clone. The chain has TRBV6-6 and TRBJ1-1, with D perhaps TRBD1 (5 bases). CDR3 length: 14 residues. Per germline, CDR1 MNHNY and CDR2 SVGAGI (reference sequence). V gave up 6 bases and J gave up 11 bases, with 22 bases separating them. The CDR3 sequence: CASRPPGGFGEAFF. Here the CDR3 DNA reads TGTGCCAGCAGGCCCCCGGGGGGGTTCGGAGAGGCTTTCTTT.

The V gene is TRBV5-1, the J gene TRBJ1-4; D unclear. The germline V and J ends were trimmed by 2 bases and 3 bases, with 8 bases remaining between them. The V gene's germline CDR1 is SGHRS and CDR2 YFSETQ. The CDR3 is made up of 14 amino acids. CDR3 residues: CASSFAEANEKLFF. The CDR3 DNA is TGCGCCAGCAGCTTTGCGGAAGCTAATGAAAAACTGTTTTTT.

The chain uses TRBV19 and TRBJ2-3; D remains ambiguous. The V end lost 6 bases, the J end lost 2 bases, and 15 bases lay between the germline ends. Germline V gene sequence: CDR1 LNHDA, CDR2 SQIVND (reference sequence). The CDR3 has 15 amino acids. CDR3 in amino acids: CASSERVAVTDTQYF. CDR3 DNA: TGTGCCAGTAGCGAACGTGTAGCTGTCACAGATACGCAGTATTTT. Using reference TRBV19 and TRBJ2-3 for the parts outside the CDR3, the full variable domain is DGGITQSPKYLFRKEGQNVTLSCEQNLNHDAMYWYRQDPGQGLRLIYYSQIVNDFQKGDIAEGYSVSREKKESFPLTVTSAQKNPTAFYLCASSERVAVTDTQYFGPGTRLTVL.

The rearrangement uses TRBV19 and TRBJ2-5; 9 bases fit TRBD2. Germline assignment: CDR1 LNHDA and CDR2 SQIVND (reference sequence). V lost 5 bases, J lost 4 bases, and 8 bases stayed unmatched. This CDR3 region has 15 residues. CDR3 sequence: CASSWAGGPTETQYF. CDR3 in DNA: TGTGCCAGTAGTTGGGCGGGAGGGCCTACAGAGACCCAGTACTTC.

The chain has TRBV4-2 and TRBJ2-3, with a possible D match to TRBD2 (5 bases). CDR1 is LGHNA and CDR2 is YNFKEQ in the germline V gene. This CDR3 is built from 15 residues. Trimming took off 0 bases at V and 9 bases at J, with 16 bases between the two ends. CDR3 residues: CASSQDQTLGGTQYF. In DNA form, the CDR3 reads TGTGCCAGCAGCCAAGATCAAACATTGGGCGGGACGCAGTATTTT.

The chain is built from TRBV16 and TRBJ1-2; 7 bases are a match to TRBD1. V trimming: 0 bases; J trimming: 0 bases; junction bases outside the gene matches: 10. The CDR3 covers 18 residues. Germline V gene lookup returns CDR1 KGHSY and CDR2 FQNENV. As DNA, the CDR3 is TGTGCCAGCAGCCAATCTAGGGACAGCTATACTACTAACTATGGCTACACCTTC. Its translation: CASSQSRDSYTTNYGYTF.